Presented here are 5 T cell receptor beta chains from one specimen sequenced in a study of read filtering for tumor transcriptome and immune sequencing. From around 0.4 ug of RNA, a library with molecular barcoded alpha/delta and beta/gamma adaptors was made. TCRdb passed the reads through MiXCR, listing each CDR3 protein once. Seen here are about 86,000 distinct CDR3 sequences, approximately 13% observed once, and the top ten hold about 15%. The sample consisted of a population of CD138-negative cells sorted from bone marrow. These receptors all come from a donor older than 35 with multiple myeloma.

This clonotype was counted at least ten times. CDR3 DNA sequence: TGTGCCAGCAGCTACCTAGGGACTGAAGCTTTCTTT. As protein: CASSYLGTEAFF. This chain connects TRBV6-1 to TRBJ1-1; D is uncertain. V lost 6 bases to trimming and J lost 5 bases, with 10 bases between them. CDR1 is MNHNS, CDR2 SASEGT, per germline. The CDR3 has 12 amino acids.

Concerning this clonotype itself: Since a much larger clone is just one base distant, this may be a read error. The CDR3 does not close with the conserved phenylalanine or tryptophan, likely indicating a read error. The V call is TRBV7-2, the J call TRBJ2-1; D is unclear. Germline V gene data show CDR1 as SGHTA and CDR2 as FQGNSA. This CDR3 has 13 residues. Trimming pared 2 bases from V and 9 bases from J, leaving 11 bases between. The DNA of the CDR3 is TGTGCCAGCAGCTTAATGACCAGTACTGAGCAGTTCTCC. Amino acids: CASSLMTSTEQFS.

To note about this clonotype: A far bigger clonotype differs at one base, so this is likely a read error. The CDR3 nucleotides read TGTGTCAGCAGTCCAGTGGGAGTGGGCAATCAGCCCCAGCATTTT. As protein: CVSSPVGVGNQPQHF. The chain employs TRBV12-3 or TRBV12-4 and TRBJ1-5, with unresolved D. The CDR3 loop spans 15 amino acids.

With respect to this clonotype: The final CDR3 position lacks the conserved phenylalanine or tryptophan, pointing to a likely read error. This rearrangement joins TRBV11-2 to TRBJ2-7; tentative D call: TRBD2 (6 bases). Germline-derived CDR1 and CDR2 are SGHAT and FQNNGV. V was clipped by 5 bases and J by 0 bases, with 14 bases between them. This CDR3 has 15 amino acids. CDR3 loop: CASSPRTTSSYEQYL. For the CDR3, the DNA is TGTGCCAGCAGCCCCCGGACTACGAGCTCCTACGAGCAGTACCTC.

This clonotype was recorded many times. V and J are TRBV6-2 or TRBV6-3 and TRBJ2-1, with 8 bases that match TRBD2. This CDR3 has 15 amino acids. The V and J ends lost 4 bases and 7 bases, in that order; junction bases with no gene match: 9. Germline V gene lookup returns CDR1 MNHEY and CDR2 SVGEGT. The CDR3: CASSWVVSGSNEQFF. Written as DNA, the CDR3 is TGTGCCAGCAGTTGGGTAGTAAGCGGGAGTAATGAGCAGTTCTTC.